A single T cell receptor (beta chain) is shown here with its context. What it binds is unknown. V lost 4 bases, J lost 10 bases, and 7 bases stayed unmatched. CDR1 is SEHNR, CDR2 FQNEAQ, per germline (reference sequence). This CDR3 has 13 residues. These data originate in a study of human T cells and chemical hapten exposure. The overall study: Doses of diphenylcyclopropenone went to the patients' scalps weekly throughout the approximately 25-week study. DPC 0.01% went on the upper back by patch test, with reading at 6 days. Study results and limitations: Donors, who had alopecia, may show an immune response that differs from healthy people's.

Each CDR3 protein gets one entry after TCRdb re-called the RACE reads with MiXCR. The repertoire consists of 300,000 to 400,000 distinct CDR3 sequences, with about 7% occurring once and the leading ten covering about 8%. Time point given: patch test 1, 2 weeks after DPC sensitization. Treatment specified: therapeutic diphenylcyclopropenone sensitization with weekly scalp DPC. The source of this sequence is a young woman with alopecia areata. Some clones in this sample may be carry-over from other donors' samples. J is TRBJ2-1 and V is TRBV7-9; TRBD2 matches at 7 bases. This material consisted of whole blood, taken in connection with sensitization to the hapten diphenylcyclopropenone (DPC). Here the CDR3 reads CASSYPRGVEQFF. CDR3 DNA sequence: TGTGCCAGCAGCTATCCCCGGGGGGTAGAGCAGTTCTTC.